This TCR beta chain was captured in a study of blood T cell repertoires in COVID-19. There are 15 residues in the CDR3. In germline, CDR1 is LNHDA, CDR2 SQIVND (reference sequence). Between the trimmed V and J ends, which lost 7 bases and 6 bases, there was a span of 21 bases. Under the authors' procedure: How many nucleated cells were present was estimated from reference gene primer amplification. The assay was immunoSEQ multiplex PCR, and TCRdb's table has in-frame clones only and misses some. D and trimming were read from the DNA, whereas the V and J calls and clone size are those reported in that table. The top ten clones hold 4.7% of a sample with about 240,000 clones, 75% to 85% of them seen once.

The material sequenced was peripheral blood. V and J are TRBV19 and TRBJ1-1, with D unresolved. This sequence was found in a woman aged 70-85 years with acute or convalescent COVID-19. The CDR3 bases are TGTGCCAGTAATGTCAGGCCGGCAGGTCACGCTGAAGCTTTCTTT. As protein: CASNVRPAGHAEAFF.